This entry features one T cell receptor beta chain sequence. As yet, its antigen is unknown. The record originates from a study of T cell responses to AZD1222 COVID-19 vaccine. Across the whole study: Second-dose timings of about 4 or about 12 weeks were pooled. Broader study findings: Epitopes outside B.1.351 and B.1.1.7 mutated regions reportedly drew nearly half of spike TCRs. No day 14 peak samples; only post-peak repertoires were characterized. Clonal diversity was possibly underestimated, and the donors were mostly white British, with more females.

Method: immunoSEQ multiplex PCR; TCRdb's copy keeps in-frame clones and lacks some. The sample consists of approximately 100,000 clones, 90% of them appearing once. The sequenced sample was peripheral blood, obtained on day 0 of AZD1222 vaccination. The TCR was taken from an adult in good health.

Here the CDR3 DNA reads TGTGCCAGCAGCCAATGGACTAGCGGGGGGGCCTTTGACGAGCAGTACTTC. Protein sequence: CASSQWTSGGAFDEQYF. This chain joins TRBV5-6 and TRBJ2-7; 15 nucleotides match TRBD2. The CDR3 has 17 amino acids. Germline values: CDR1 SGHDT, CDR2 YYEEEE. V dropped 4 bases and J dropped 5; count of bases not matched to a gene: 10.